This T cell receptor (beta chain) was identified during a study of early T cells in non-severe SARS-CoV-2 infection. Study summary: Sequencing was performed on bulk RNA from unsorted whole blood, leaving chains unpaired. Broader study findings: Anti-spike CD8 responses were favored in VDJdb matching, and private and CD4 specificities were missed.

TCRdb analysed the 5' RACE reads with MiXCR anew, one entry per CDR3 protein. This table holds approximately 32,000 distinct CDR3 sequences, about 3.8% found once. In its sample, this clonotype was seen many times. As yet, its antigen is unknown. Germline V CDR1 and CDR2: SGHRS, YFSETQ. V dropped 4 bases and J dropped 0; count of bases not matched to a gene: 4. This CDR3 is built from 16 residues. The TCR comes from an adult who was a healthcare worker with PCR-confirmed SARS-CoV-2 infection or an uninfected control (not recorded which). What was sequenced was whole blood. The rearrangement links TRBV5-1 to TRBJ1-6; 7 nucleotides agree with TRBD1. The CDR3 bases are TGCGCCAGCAGCACGGGACAGTTCTCCTATAATTCACCCCTCCACTTT. As protein: CASSTGQFSYNSPLHF. The whole variable domain, remainder taken from reference TRBV5-1 and TRBJ1-6, is KAGVTQTPRYLIKTRGQQVTLSCSPISGHRSVSWYQQTPGQGLQFLFEYFSETQRNKGNFPGRFSGRQFSNSRSEMNVSTLELGDSALYLCASSTGQFSYNSPLHFGNGTRLTVT.